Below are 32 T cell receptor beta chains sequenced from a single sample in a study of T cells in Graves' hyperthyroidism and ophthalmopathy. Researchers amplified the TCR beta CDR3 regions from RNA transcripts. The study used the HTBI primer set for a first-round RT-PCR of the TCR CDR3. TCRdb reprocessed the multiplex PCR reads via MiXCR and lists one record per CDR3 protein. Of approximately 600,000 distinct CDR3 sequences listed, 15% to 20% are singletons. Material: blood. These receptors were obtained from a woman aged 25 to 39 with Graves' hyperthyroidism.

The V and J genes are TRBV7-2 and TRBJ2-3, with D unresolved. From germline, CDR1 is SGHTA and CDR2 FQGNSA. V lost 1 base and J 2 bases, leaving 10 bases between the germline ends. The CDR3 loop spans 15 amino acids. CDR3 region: CASSLVVISTDTQYF. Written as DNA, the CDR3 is TGTGCCAGCAGCTTAGTTGTGATTTCCACAGATACGCAGTATTTT. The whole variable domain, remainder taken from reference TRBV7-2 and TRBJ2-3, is GAGVSQSPSNKVTEKGKDVELRCDPISGHTALYWYRQSLGQGLEFLIYFQGNSAPDKSGLPSDRFSAERTGGSVSTLTIQRTQQEDSAVYLCASSLVVISTDTQYFGPGTRLTVL.

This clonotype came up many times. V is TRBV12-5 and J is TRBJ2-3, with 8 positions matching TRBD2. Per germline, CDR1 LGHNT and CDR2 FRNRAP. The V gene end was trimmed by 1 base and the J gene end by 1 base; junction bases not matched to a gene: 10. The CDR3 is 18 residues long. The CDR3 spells CASGLAYTGTRGTDTQYF. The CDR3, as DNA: TGTGCTAGTGGTTTGGCCTACACCGGGACTAGAGGCACAGATACGCAGTATTTT.

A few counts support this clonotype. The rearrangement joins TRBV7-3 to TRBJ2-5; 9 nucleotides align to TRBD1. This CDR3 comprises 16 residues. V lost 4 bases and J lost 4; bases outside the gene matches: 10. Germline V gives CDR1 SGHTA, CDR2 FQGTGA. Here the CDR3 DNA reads TGTGCCAGCAGCTCCGGGACCGGGACAGGGTTAGAGACCCAGTACTTC. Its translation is CASSSGTGTGLETQYF. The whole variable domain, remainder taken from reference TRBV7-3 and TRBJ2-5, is GAGVSQTPSNKVTEKGKYVELRCDPISGHTALYWYRQSLGQGPEFLIYFQGTGAADDSGLPNDRFFAVRPEGSVSTLKIQRTERGDSAVYLCASSSGTGTGLETQYFGPGTRLLVL.

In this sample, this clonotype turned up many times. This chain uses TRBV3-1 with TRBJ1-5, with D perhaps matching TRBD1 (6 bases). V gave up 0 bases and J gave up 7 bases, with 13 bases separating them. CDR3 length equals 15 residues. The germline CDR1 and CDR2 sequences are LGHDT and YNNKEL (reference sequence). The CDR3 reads CASSQDPGAGQPQHF. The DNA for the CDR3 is TGTGCCAGCAGCCAAGACCCGGGGGCAGGGCAGCCCCAGCATTTT.

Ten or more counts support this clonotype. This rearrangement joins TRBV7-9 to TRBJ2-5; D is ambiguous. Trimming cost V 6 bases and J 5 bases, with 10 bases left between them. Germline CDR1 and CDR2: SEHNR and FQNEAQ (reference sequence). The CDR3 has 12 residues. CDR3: CASSQDVETQYF. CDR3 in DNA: TGTGCCAGCAGTCAGGACGTTGAGACCCAGTACTTC.

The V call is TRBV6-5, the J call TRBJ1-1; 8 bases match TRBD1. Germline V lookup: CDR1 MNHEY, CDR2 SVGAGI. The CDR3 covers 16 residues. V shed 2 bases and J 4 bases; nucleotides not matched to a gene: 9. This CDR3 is CASSYRTGRSVTEAFF. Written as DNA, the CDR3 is TGTGCCAGCAGTTACCGGACAGGGCGGAGTGTCACTGAAGCTTTCTTT.

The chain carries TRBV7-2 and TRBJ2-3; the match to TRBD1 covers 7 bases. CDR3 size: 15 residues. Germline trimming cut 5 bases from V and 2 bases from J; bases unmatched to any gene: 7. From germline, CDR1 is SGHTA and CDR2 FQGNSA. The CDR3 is CASSVGGSITDTQYF. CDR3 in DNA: TGTGCCAGCAGCGTAGGGGGCAGCATCACAGATACGCAGTATTTT.

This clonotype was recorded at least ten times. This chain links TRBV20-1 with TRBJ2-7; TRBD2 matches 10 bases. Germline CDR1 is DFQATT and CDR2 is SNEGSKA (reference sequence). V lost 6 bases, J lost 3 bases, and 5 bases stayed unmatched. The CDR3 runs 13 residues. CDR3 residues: CSAAGTSDYEQYF. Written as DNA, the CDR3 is TGCAGTGCCGCCGGGACTAGCGACTACGAGCAGTACTTC.

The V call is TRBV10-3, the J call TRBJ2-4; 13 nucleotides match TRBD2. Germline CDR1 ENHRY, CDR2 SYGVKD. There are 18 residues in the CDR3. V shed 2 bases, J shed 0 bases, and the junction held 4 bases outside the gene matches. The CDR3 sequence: CAISEMGLAGLAKNIQYF. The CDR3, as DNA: TGTGCCATCAGTGAGATGGGACTAGCGGGACTAGCCAAAAACATTCAGTACTTC.

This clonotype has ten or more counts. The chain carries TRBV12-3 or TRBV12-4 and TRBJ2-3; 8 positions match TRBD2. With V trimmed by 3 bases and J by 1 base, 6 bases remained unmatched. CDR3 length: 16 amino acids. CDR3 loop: CASSFGGGRGTDTQYF. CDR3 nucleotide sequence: TGTGCCAGCAGTTTCGGGGGGGGTCGGGGCACAGATACGCAGTATTTT.

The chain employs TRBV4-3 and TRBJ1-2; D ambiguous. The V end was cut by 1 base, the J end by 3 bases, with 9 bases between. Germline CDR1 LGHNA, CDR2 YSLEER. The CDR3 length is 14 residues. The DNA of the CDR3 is TGCGCCAGCAGCCAAGGGGGAAAAGACTATGGCTACACCTTC. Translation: CASSQGGKDYGYTF.

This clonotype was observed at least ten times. CDR3 bases: TGTGCCAGCAGCTCTTGGCGGGAGGGCTCCTACGAGCAGTACTTC. It is translated as CASSSWREGSYEQYF. The gene calls are TRBV11-2 and TRBJ2-7, with TRBD2 matching 9 bases. Germline CDR1 and CDR2: SGHAT and FQNNGV. This CDR3 has 15 amino acids. With V trimmed by 4 bases and J by 0 bases, 4 bases remained unmatched. The variable domain in full, completed from reference TRBV11-2 and TRBJ2-7, reads EAGVAQSPRYKIIEKRQSVAFWCNPISGHATLYWYQQILGQGPKLLIQFQNNGVVDDSQLPKDRFSAERLKGVDSTLKIQPAKLEDSAVYLCASSSWREGSYEQYFGPGTRLTVT.

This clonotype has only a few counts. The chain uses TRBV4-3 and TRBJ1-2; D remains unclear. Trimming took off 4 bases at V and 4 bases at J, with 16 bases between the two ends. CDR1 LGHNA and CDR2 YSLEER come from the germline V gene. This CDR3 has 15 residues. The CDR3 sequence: CASSPGRGPLYGYTF. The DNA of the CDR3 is TGCGCCAGCAGCCCAGGCCGCGGGCCCCTCTATGGCTACACCTTC.

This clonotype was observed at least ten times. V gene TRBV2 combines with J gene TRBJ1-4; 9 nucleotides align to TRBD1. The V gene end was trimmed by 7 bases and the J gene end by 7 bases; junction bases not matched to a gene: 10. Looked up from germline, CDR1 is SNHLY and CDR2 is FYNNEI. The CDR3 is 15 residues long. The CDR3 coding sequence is TGTGCCAGCAATCCGGGACAGGGACTAAGTGAAAAACTGTTTTTT. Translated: CASNPGQGLSEKLFF.

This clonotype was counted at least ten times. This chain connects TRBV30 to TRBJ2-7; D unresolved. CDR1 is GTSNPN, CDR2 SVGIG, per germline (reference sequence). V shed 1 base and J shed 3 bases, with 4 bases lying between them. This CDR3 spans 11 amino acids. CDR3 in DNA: TGTGCCTGGAGTGGCGGCTACGAGCAGTACTTC. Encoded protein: CAWSGGYEQYF.

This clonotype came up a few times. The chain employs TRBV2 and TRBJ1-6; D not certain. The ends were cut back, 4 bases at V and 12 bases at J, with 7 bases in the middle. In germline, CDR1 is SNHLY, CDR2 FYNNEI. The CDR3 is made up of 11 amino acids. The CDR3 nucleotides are TGTGCCAGCAGTGTATCGAAACCCCTCCACTTT. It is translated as CASSVSKPLHF.

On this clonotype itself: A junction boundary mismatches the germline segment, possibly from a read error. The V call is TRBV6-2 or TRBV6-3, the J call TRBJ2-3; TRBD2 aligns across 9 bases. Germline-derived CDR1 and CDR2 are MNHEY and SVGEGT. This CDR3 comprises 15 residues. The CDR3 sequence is CASSYSGTSTDTQCF. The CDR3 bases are TGTGCCAGCAGTTACTCTGGGACTAGCACAGATACGCAGTGTTTT.

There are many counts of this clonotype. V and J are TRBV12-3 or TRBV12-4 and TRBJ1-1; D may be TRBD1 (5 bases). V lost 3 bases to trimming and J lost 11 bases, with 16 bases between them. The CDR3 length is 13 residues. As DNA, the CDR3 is TGTGCCAGCAGTTTCTCGGGGGTCGGGAAGGCTTTCTTT. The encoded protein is CASSFSGVGKAFF.

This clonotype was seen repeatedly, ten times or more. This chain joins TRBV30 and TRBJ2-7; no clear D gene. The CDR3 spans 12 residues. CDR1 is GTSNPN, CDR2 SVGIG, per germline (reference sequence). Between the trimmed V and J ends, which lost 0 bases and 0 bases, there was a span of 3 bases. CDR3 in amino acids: CAWSVGSYEQYF. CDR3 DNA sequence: TGTGCCTGGAGTGTAGGCTCCTACGAGCAGTACTTC.

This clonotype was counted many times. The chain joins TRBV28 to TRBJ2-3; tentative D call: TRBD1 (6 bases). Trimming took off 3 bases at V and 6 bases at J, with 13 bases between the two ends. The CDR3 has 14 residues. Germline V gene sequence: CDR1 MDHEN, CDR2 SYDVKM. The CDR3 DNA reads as TGTGCCAGCAGTTTGGGGGCCGCGCAGGATACGCAGTATTTT. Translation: CASSLGAAQDTQYF. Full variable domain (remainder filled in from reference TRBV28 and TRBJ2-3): DVKVTQSSRYLVKRTGEKVFLECVQDMDHENMFWYRQDPGLGLRLIYFSYDVKMKEKGDIPEGYSVSREKKERFSLILESASTNQTSMYLCASSLGAAQDTQYFGPGTRLTVL.

The CDR3 bases are TGCGCCAGCAGCCAAGATAGGCTAGCGGGAGGGTCCGATACGCAGTATTTT. It specifies CASSQDRLAGGSDTQYF. The gene calls are TRBV4-3 and TRBJ2-3; 12 bases line up with TRBD2. The CDR3 is made up of 17 amino acids. Germline loops: CDR1 LGHNA, CDR2 YSLEER. The V gene end was trimmed by 0 bases and the J gene end by 6 bases; junction bases not matched to a gene: 7.

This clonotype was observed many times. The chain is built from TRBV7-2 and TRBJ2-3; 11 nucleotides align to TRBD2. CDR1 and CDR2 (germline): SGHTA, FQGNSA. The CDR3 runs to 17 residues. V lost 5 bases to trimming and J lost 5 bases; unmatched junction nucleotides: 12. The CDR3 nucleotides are TGTGCCAGCAGCCTACCGACTAGCGGGACCGCGAGAGATACGCAGTATTTT. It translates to CASSLPTSGTARDTQYF. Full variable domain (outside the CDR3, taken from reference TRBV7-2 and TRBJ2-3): GAGVSQSPSNKVTEKGKDVELRCDPISGHTALYWYRQSLGQGLEFLIYFQGNSAPDKSGLPSDRFSAERTGGSVSTLTIQRTQQEDSAVYLCASSLPTSGTARDTQYFGPGTRLTVL.

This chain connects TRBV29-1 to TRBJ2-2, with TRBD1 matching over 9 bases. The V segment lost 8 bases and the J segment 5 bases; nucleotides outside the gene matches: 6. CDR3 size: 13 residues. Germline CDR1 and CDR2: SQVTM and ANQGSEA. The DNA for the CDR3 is TGCAGCACCCCGGACAGGGGAACCGGGGAGCTGTTTTTT. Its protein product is CSTPDRGTGELFF.

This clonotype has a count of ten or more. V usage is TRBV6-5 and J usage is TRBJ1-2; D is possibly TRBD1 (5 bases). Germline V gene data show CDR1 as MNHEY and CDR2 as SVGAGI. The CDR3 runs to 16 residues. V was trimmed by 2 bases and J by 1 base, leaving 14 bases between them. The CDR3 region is CASSYNAGRGNYGYTF. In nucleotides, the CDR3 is TGTGCCAGCAGTTACAACGCGGGACGGGGTAACTATGGCTACACCTTC.

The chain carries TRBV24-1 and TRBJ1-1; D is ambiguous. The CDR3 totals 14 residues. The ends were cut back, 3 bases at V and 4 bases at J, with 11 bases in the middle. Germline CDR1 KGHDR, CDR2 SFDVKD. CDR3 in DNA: TGTGCCACCAGTGATCCCATCCATGGCACTGAAGCTTTCTTT. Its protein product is CATSDPIHGTEAFF.

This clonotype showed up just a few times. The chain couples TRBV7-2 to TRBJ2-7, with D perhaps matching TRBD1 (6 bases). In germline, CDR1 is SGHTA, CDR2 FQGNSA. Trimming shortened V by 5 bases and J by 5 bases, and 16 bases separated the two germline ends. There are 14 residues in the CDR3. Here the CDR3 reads CASSLGGLGDEQYF. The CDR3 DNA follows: TGTGCCAGCAGCCTTGGGGGCCTGGGTGACGAGCAGTACTTC.

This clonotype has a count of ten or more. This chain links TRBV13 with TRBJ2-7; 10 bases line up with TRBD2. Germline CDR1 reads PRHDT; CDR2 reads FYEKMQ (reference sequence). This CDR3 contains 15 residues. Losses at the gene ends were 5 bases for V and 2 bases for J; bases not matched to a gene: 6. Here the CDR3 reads CASSLGTSATYEQYF. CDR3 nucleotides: TGTGCCAGCAGCCTCGGGACTAGCGCAACCTACGAGCAGTACTTC. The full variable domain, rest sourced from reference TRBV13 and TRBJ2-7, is AAGVIQSPRHLIKEKRETATLKCYPIPRHDTVYWYQQGPGQDPQFLISFYEKMQSDKGSIPDRFSAQQFSDYHSELNMSSLELGDSALYFCASSLGTSATYEQYFGPGTRLTVT.

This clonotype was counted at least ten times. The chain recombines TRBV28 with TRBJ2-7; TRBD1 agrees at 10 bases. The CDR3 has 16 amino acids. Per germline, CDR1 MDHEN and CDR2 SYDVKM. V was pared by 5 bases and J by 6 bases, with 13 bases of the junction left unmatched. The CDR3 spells CASSTTGTGVRTEQYF. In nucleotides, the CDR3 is TGTGCCAGCAGTACAACCGGGACAGGGGTACGAACCGAGCAGTACTTC.

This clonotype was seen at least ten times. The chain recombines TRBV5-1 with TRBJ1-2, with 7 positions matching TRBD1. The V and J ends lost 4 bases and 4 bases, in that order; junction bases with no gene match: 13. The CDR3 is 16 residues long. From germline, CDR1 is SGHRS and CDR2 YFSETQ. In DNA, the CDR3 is TGCGCCAGCAGCCGGACGACAGGGTTTCGCACCTATGGCTACACCTTC. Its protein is CASSRTTGFRTYGYTF.

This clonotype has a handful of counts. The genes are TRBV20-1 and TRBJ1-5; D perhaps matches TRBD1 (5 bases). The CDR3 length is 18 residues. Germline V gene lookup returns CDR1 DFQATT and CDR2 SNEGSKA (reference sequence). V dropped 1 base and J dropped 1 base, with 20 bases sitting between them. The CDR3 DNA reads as TGCAGTGCTAGAGTGGGCAGGGAGGGAGCACGAAGCAATCAGCCCCAGCATTTT. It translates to CSARVGREGARSNQPQHF.

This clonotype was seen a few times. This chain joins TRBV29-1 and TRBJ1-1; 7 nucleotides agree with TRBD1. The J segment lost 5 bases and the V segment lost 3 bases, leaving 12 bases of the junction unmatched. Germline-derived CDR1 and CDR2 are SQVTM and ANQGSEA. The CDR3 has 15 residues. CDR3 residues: CSVDRKLQGGTEAFF. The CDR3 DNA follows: TGCAGCGTTGATCGGAAGTTGCAGGGGGGGACTGAAGCTTTCTTT.

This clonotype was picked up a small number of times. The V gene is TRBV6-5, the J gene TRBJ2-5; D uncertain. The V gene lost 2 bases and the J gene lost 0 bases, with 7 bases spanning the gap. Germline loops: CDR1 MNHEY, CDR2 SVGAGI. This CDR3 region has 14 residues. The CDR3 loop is CASSYQGHQETQYF. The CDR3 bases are TGTGCCAGCAGTTACCAAGGACACCAAGAGACCCAGTACTTC.